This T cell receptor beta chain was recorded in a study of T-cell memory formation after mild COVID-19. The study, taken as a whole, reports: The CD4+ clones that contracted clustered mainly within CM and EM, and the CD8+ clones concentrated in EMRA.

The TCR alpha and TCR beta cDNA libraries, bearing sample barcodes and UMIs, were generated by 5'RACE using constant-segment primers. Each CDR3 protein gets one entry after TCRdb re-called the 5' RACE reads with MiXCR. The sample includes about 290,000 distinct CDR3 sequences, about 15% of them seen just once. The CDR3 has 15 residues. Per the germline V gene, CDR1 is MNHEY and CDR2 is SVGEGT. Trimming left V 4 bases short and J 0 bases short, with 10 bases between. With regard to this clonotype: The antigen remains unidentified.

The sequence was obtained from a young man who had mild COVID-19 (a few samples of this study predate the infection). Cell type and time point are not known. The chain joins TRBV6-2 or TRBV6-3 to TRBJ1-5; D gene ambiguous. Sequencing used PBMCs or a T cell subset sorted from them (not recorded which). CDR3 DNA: TGTGCCAGCAGTTGGTACCGGGATAGCAATCAGCCCCAGCATTTT. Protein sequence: CASSWYRDSNQPQHF.